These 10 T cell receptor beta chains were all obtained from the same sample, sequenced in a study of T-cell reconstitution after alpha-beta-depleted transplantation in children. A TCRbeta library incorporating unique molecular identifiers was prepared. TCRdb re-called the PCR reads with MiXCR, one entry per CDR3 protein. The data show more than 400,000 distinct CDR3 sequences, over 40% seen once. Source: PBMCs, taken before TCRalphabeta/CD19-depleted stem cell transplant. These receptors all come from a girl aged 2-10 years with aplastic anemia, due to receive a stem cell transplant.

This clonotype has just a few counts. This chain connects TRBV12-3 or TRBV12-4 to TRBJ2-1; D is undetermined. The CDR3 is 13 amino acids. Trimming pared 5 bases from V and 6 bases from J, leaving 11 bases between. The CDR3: CASSPSRVNEQFF. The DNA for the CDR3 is TGTGCCAGCAGTCCCTCAAGGGTCAATGAGCAGTTCTTC.

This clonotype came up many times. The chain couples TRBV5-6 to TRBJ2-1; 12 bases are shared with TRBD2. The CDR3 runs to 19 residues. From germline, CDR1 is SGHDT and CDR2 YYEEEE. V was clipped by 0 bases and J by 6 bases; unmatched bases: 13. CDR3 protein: CASSLGKWISSGRANEQFF. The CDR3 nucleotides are TGTGCCAGCAGCTTGGGCAAATGGATCTCTAGCGGGAGGGCCAATGAGCAGTTCTTC.

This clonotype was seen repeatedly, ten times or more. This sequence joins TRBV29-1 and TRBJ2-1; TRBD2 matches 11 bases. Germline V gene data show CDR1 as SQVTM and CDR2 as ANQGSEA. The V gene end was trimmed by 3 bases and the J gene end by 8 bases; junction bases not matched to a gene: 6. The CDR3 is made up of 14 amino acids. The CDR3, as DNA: TGCAGCGTTGAGTTAGCGGGAGGGCTGGATGAGCAGTTCTTC. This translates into CSVELAGGLDEQFF.

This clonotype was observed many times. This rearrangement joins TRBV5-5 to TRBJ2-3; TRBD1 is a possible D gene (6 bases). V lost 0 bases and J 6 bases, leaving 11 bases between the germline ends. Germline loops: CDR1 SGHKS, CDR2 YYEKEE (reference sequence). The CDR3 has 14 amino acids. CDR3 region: CASSLGGLYDTQYF. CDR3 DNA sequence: TGTGCCAGCAGCTTGGGGGGGCTTTACGATACGCAGTATTTT.

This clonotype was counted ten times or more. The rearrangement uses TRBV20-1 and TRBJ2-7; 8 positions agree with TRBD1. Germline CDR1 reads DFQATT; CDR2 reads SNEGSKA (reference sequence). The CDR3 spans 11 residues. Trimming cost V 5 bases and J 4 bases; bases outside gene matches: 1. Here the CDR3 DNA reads TGCAGTGCTCGACAGGGGTACGAGCAGTACTTC. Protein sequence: CSARQGYEQYF.

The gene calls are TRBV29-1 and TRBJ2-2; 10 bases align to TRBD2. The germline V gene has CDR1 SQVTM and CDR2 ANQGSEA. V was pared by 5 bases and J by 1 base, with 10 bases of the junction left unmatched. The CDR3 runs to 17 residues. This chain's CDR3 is CSVQRSSGGMNTGELFF. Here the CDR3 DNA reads TGCAGCGTTCAGCGAAGTAGCGGGGGGATGAACACCGGGGAGCTGTTTTTT.

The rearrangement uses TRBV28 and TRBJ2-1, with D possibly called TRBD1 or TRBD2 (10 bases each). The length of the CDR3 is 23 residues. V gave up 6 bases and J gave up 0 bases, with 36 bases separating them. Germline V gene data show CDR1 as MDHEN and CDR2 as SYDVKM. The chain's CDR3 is CASRGPGQGSLLAGTVSYNEQFF. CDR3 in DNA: TGTGCCAGCAGGGGGCCGGGACAGGGGAGCTTACTAGCGGGGACTGTCTCCTACAATGAGCAGTTCTTC.

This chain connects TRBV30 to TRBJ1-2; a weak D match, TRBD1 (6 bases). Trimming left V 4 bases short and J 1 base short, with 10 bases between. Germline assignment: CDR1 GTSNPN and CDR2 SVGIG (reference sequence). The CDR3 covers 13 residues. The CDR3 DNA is TGTGCCTGGACGGTCAGGGGTAACTATGGCTACACCTTC. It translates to CAWTVRGNYGYTF.

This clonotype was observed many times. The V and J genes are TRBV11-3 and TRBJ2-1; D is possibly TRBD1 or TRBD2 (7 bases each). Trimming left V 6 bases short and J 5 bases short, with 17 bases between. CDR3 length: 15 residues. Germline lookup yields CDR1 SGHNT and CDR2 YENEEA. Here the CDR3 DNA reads TGTGCCAGCAGGGGGGGGAGCAGGGGGAACAATGAGCAGTTCTTC. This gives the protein CASRGGSRGNNEQFF.

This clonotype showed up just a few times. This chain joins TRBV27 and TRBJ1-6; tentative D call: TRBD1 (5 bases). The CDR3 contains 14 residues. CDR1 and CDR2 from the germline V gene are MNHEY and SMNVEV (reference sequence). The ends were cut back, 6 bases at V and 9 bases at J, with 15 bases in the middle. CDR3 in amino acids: CASRGDPLASPLHF. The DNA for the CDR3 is TGTGCCAGCAGGGGGGACCCTCTAGCTTCACCCCTCCACTTT.